Following are 6 T cell receptor beta chains from one sample sequenced in a study of control samples from healthy donors and cancer patients (dated by TCRdb to 2019 to 2021). To prepare the library, the immunoSEQ multiplex PCR assay was applied. TCRdb limited this immuneACCESS table to in-frame rearrangements with V and J called. A share of clones is missing; checked studies link under half to unresolved V genes, and the rest is unexplained. This sample has over 200,000 clones in its table, and roughly four fifths of those were observed once. Less than 15% of the sample goes to the ten largest clones. Sequencing was carried out using PBMCs. The receptors here all came from a woman in her sixties with lung cancer.

This chain links TRBV7-9 with TRBJ2-1; TRBD2 matches at 8 bases. The CDR3 has 15 amino acids. With 5 bases clipped from V and 2 bases from J, the junction kept 5 bases outside the gene matches. CDR1 and CDR2 from the germline V gene are SEHNR and FQNEAQ (reference sequence). CDR3 region: CASSLRGGPYNEQFF. The CDR3 DNA sequence: TGTGCCAGCAGCCTTCGGGGGGGACCCTACAATGAGCAGTTCTTC.

V and J are TRBV5-1 and TRBJ1-3, with 7 bases fitting TRBD1. V dropped 0 bases and J dropped 1; count of bases not matched to a gene: 1. CDR3 length: 15 residues. CDR1 and CDR2 from the germline V gene are SGHRS and YFSETQ. The CDR3 spells CASSLDRGSGNTIYF. The CDR3 DNA reads as TGCGCCAGCAGCTTGGACAGGGGTTCTGGAAACACCATATATTTT.

The gene calls are TRBV11-3 and TRBJ2-1, with 9 nucleotides matching TRBD2. V lost 3 bases to trimming and J lost 5 bases; unmatched junction nucleotides: 11. This CDR3 is built from 17 residues. The germline CDR1 and CDR2 sequences are SGHNT and YENEEA. CDR3 loop: CASSFSPGSGGNNEQFF. The DNA of the CDR3 is TGTGCCAGCAGCTTCTCCCCGGGTAGCGGGGGAAACAATGAGCAGTTCTTC.

V and J are TRBV11-3 and TRBJ2-5, with 7 bases that match TRBD1. Germline trimming cut 5 bases from V and 5 bases from J; bases unmatched to any gene: 23. Germline lookup yields CDR1 SGHNT and CDR2 YENEEA. The CDR3 is made up of 19 amino acids. The CDR3 nucleotides read TGTGCCAGCAGCGTGCCCCCGGGCAGACAGGGTCCGAAATCGGAGACCCAGTACTTC. This translates into CASSVPPGRQGPKSETQYF.

CDR3 nucleotides: TGCGCCAGCAGCGCCGGGGGGTCGTGGGAGCAGTTCTTC. Its translation: CASSAGGSWEQFF. The chain is built from TRBV5-1 and TRBJ2-1; 7 bases line up with TRBD2. J was trimmed by 10 bases and V by 4 bases; bases with no gene match: 8. CDR1 is SGHRS and CDR2 is YFSETQ in the germline V gene. The CDR3 length is 13 residues.

The chain recombines TRBV5-8 with TRBJ1-1; D call uncertain. This CDR3 comprises 14 residues. V shed 0 bases and J shed 4 bases, with 10 bases lying between them. CDR1 and CDR2 from the germline V gene are SGHTS and YDEGEE. CDR3 nucleotide sequence: TGTGCCAGCAGCTTGGGGAATACGGGCACTGAAGCTTTCTTT. Translation gives CASSLGNTGTEAFF.